The 5 T cell receptor beta chains presented below share a single source sample, sequenced in a study of human T cells and chemical hapten exposure. TCRdb reanalysed the RACE reads using MiXCR and keeps one entry per CDR3 protein. The sample has approximately 350,000 distinct CDR3 sequences, around 7% seen once. This sample's time point: patch test 1, 2 weeks after DPC sensitization. The treatment: therapeutic diphenylcyclopropenone sensitization with weekly scalp DPC. Source: whole blood, taken in connection with sensitization to the hapten diphenylcyclopropenone (DPC). The receptors stem from a woman in her late teens or twenties with alopecia areata. Some clones in this sample may be carry-over from other donors' samples.

This clonotype was found many times. DNA of the CDR3: TGCAGTGCTAGACAACCGCAGGTCTACGAGCAGTACTTC. It codes for CSARQPQVYEQYF. The chain links TRBV20-1 to TRBJ2-7; D ambiguous. Trimming took off 2 bases at V and 3 bases at J, with 11 bases between the two ends. The CDR3 consists of 13 residues. Germline V CDR1 and CDR2: DFQATT, SNEGSKA (reference sequence).

Many counts were recorded for this clonotype. The chain combines TRBV28 with TRBJ1-3; 7 nucleotides match TRBD1. The ends lost 6 bases at V and 0 bases at J; junction bases unmatched: 11. Germline V CDR1 and CDR2: MDHEN, SYDVKM. The CDR3 sequence is 17 residues long. Written as DNA, the CDR3 is TGTGCCAGCAGGGAATTCCAGGGGGGGAACTCTGGAAACACCATATATTTT. It yields the protein CASREFQGGNSGNTIYF.

This clonotype was observed at least ten times. The V call is TRBV6-2 or TRBV6-3, the J call TRBJ1-1; possible D gene TRBD1, 6 bases. The germline V gene encodes CDR1 MNHEY and CDR2 SVGEGT. This CDR3 is 12 amino acids long. CDR3 amino acids: CATGTLNTEAFF. The CDR3 DNA follows: TGTGCTACCGGGACATTGAACACTGAAGCTTTCTTT.

A word on this clonotype: An end of the junction differs from the germline gene, which may be a read error. The rearrangement uses TRBV29-1 and TRBJ2-7; the D gene is possibly TRBD1 (5 bases). CDR1 and CDR2 (germline): SQVTM, ANQGSEA. CDR3 length equals 12 residues. CDR3 loop: CSVGQNSDEQYF. Written as DNA, the CDR3 is TGCAGCGTTGGACAGAACTCCGACGAGCAGTACTTC.

This clonotype was found a few times. The rearrangement links TRBV29-1 to TRBJ1-1, with 7 bases identical to TRBD1. This CDR3 region has 11 residues. V was clipped by 7 bases and J by 11 bases; unmatched bases: 10. Germline loops: CDR1 SQVTM, CDR2 ANQGSEA. CDR3 amino acids: CSGHEGALAFF. CDR3 in DNA: TGCAGCGGACATGAGGGGGCGTTGGCTTTCTTT.